The 25 T cell receptor beta chains given below trace back to one sample, sequenced in a study of CD8 T cells in Susac syndrome. With random hexamers, roughly 0.5 to 1 ug RNA was reverse transcribed. TCRdb reanalysed the immunoSEQ multiplex PCR reads using MiXCR and keeps one entry per CDR3 protein. The sample shows about 140,000 distinct CDR3 sequences, 85% to 95% of them seen only once. The source material was CD4+ T cells from PBMCs. The origin of the receptors is a human donor with Susac syndrome.

Written as DNA, the CDR3 is TGTGCCATATCGGGAGATTGGACCGGGGAGCTGTTTTTT. Translated: CAISGDWTGELFF. V is TRBV10-3 and J is TRBJ2-2; TRBD2 might be the D (6 bases). CDR1 and CDR2 (germline): ENHRY, SYGVKD. The CDR3 runs to 13 residues. The ends were cut back, 9 bases at V and 5 bases at J, with 13 bases in the middle.

This clonotype was seen a single time. J is TRBJ2-2 and V is TRBV20-1, with 8 bases identical to TRBD1. The V and J ends lost 6 bases and 4 bases, in that order; junction bases with no gene match: 7. CDR3 size: 14 residues. Germline CDR1 DFQATT, CDR2 SNEGSKA (reference sequence). Here the CDR3 reads CSAPGQGRTGELFF. CDR3 DNA: TGCAGTGCCCCCGGACAGGGACGCACCGGGGAGCTGTTTTTT.

This clonotype is a singleton in its sample. The chain carries TRBV12-3 or TRBV12-4 and TRBJ2-7, with D perhaps matching TRBD1 (7 bases). The V and J ends lost 8 bases and 2 bases respectively, with 25 bases between them. CDR3 length equals 17 residues. The CDR3 sequence: CASRPAGRGELTYEQYF. The CDR3 DNA sequence: TGTGCCAGCCGCCCAGCTGGCAGGGGGGAACTAACCTACGAGCAGTACTTC.

The chain is built from TRBV15 and TRBJ2-1; D possibly uses TRBD1 or TRBD2 (5 bases each). Germline CDR1 LNHNV, CDR2 YYDKDF (reference sequence). V was cut by 3 bases and J by 1 base, with 7 bases left in between. The CDR3 sequence is 14 residues long. The DNA of the CDR3 is TGTGCCACCAGCAGCGGGGCGTCCTACAATGAGCAGTTCTTC. It specifies CATSSGASYNEQFF.

This clonotype came up once. This chain joins TRBV7-2 and TRBJ2-5; the match to TRBD2 covers 7 bases. The CDR3 loop spans 14 amino acids. Per the germline V gene, CDR1 is SGHTA and CDR2 is FQGNSA. Trimming cost V 4 bases and J 2 bases; bases outside gene matches: 4. In nucleotides, the CDR3 is TGTGCCAGCAGCTCGGGACTACAACAAGAGACCCAGTACTTC. Translating it yields CASSSGLQQETQYF.

The chain joins TRBV12-3 or TRBV12-4 to TRBJ2-7; 8 bases line up with TRBD2. This CDR3 spans 15 amino acids. With V trimmed by 7 bases and J by 2 bases, 10 bases remained unmatched. Here the CDR3 DNA reads TGTGCCAGCACCCGGGGGAGCGGGGGTACCTACGAGCAGTACTTC. Its translation is CASTRGSGGTYEQYF.

This chain connects TRBV25-1 to TRBJ2-1, with 11 positions matching TRBD1. CDR3 length: 19 amino acids. The junction had 20 bases not matched to a gene; V was cut back by 7 bases and J by 6 bases. Germline CDR1 MGHDK, CDR2 SYGVNS. CDR3 nucleotides: TGTGCCAGCACGCGTGGGTCTACGGACAGGGGGCGGCCGGGCAATGAGCAGTTCTTC. The encoded protein is CASTRGSTDRGRPGNEQFF.

V usage is TRBV7-2 and J usage is TRBJ2-3; D may be TRBD2 (5 bases). Germline loops: CDR1 SGHTA, CDR2 FQGNSA. Trimming removed 2 bases from V and 0 bases from J, with 12 bases in between. The CDR3 is 16 amino acids. This CDR3 is CASSLRSGISTDTQYF. Here the CDR3 DNA reads TGTGCCAGCAGCTTACGTTCCGGGATCAGCACAGATACGCAGTATTTT.

The V and J genes are TRBV7-2 and TRBJ2-1, with D perhaps being TRBD1 or TRBD2 (6 bases each). This CDR3 has 15 amino acids. Germline V gene data show CDR1 as SGHTA and CDR2 as FQGNSA. The V end was cut by 0 bases, the J end by 2 bases, with 8 bases between. As DNA, the CDR3 is TGTGCCAGCAGCTTAGCCGGGGGCCCCTACAATGAGCAGTTCTTC. This sequence encodes CASSLAGGPYNEQFF.

CDR3 bases: TGTGCCAGCAGTTTCTCGGACAGGGATAATCAGCCCCAGCATTTT. It codes for CASSFSDRDNQPQHF. The chain links TRBV28 to TRBJ1-5, with 8 bases aligning to TRBD1. In germline, CDR1 is MDHEN, CDR2 SYDVKM. The CDR3 loop spans 15 amino acids. V shed 3 bases, J shed 4 bases, and the junction held 5 bases outside the gene matches.

The rearrangement uses TRBV6-2 or TRBV6-3 and TRBJ2-2, with D tentatively TRBD1 or TRBD2 (5 bases each). Trimming left V 8 bases short and J 6 bases short, with 16 bases between. This CDR3 has 14 amino acids. Germline values: CDR1 MNHEY, CDR2 SVGEGT. The CDR3 DNA reads as TGTGCCAGCTCGATAGCTAGGGGACCCGGGGAGCTGTTTTTT. Translated: CASSIARGPGELFF.

The chain employs TRBV29-1 and TRBJ2-1; D is unresolved. The CDR3 totals 13 residues. CDR1 and CDR2 from the germline V gene are SQVTM and ANQGSEA. Trimming took off 5 bases at V and 0 bases at J, with 8 bases between the two ends. The CDR3 spells CSVTTSSYNEQFF. The DNA for the CDR3 is TGCAGCGTTACAACGAGCTCCTACAATGAGCAGTTCTTC.

This clonotype came up once. V is TRBV3-1 and J is TRBJ2-2, with TRBD2 matching 12 bases. After removal of 4 bases from V and 9 bases from J, the junction contained 6 bases not matched to a gene. The CDR3 runs to 15 residues. Germline V gives CDR1 LGHDT, CDR2 YNNKEL (reference sequence). The CDR3 nucleotides are TGTGCCAGCAGCCCTCCTAGCGGGGGGGTCCGGGAGCTGTTTTTT. Its protein is CASSPPSGGVRELFF.

V usage is TRBV18 and J usage is TRBJ2-5; maybe TRBD1 (5 bases). The CDR3 is 12 amino acids. Per the germline V gene, CDR1 is KGHSH and CDR2 is LQKENI. V lost 2 bases, J lost 5 bases, and 6 bases lay in between. The CDR3 coding sequence is TGTGCCAGCTCACCAAAGGGGGAGACCCAGTACTTC. Translation gives CASSPKGETQYF.

The chain uses TRBV18 and TRBJ1-2, with 8 bases identical to TRBD1. CDR3 length: 16 amino acids. The germline V gene has CDR1 KGHSH and CDR2 LQKENI. J was trimmed by 8 bases and V by 2 bases; bases with no gene match: 13. The DNA of the CDR3 is TGTGCCAGCTCACCATCCCGGACAGGGACGATAGAGGGCTACACCTTC. Translating it yields CASSPSRTGTIEGYTF.

The V and J genes are TRBV30 and TRBJ1-5; D is perhaps TRBD1 (6 bases). The CDR3 loop spans 13 amino acids. Germline assignment: CDR1 GTSNPN and CDR2 SVGIG (reference sequence). Deletions cut 4 bases from V and 2 bases from J, with 9 bases between. CDR3 region: CAWNRDGNQPQHF. In nucleotides, the CDR3 is TGTGCCTGGAACAGGGACGGCAATCAGCCCCAGCATTTT.

V usage is TRBV20-1 and J usage is TRBJ2-7; the match to TRBD1 covers 12 bases. This CDR3 has 15 amino acids. The V and J ends lost 0 bases and 6 bases, in that order; junction bases with no gene match: 6. Germline V gene data show CDR1 as DFQATT and CDR2 as SNEGSKA (reference sequence). CDR3: CSARDPGQGASEQYF. CDR3 nucleotide sequence: TGCAGTGCTAGAGATCCGGGACAGGGGGCCTCCGAGCAGTACTTC.

This rearrangement joins TRBV11-3 to TRBJ2-7; no clear D. The CDR3 runs 13 residues. CDR1 and CDR2 from the germline V gene are SGHNT and YENEEA. Trimming removed 4 bases from V and 2 bases from J, with 9 bases in between. CDR3 loop: CASSYSPAYEQYF. The CDR3 DNA follows: TGTGCCAGCAGCTATAGTCCGGCCTACGAGCAGTACTTC.

The chain links TRBV5-1 to TRBJ1-5, with 7 bases lining up with TRBD1. V shed 5 bases, J shed 4 bases, and the junction held 6 bases outside the gene matches. The CDR3 is 14 amino acids. Germline assignment: CDR1 SGHRS and CDR2 YFSETQ. CDR3 sequence (DNA): TGCGCCAGCAGGGGGGACAGTCCGAATCAGCCCCAGCATTTT. Translated, it gives CASRGDSPNQPQHF.

The chain employs TRBV4-1 and TRBJ2-7; possibly TRBD1 for D (6 bases). There are 14 residues in the CDR3. Deletions cut 2 bases from V and 6 bases from J, with 14 bases between. Germline assignment: CDR1 MGHRA and CDR2 YSYEKL. Written as DNA, the CDR3 is TGCGCCAGCAGCCAATTTTTGGGGGCGCCCGAGCAGTACTTC. Amino acid sequence: CASSQFLGAPEQYF.

V usage is TRBV7-9 and J usage is TRBJ1-1, with D perhaps TRBD1 (5 bases). CDR1 SEHNR and CDR2 FQNEAQ come from the germline V gene (reference sequence). The germline V and J ends were trimmed by 5 bases and 4 bases, with 23 bases remaining between them. The CDR3 is 17 amino acids. The DNA of the CDR3 is TGTGCCAGCAGCGCCAGCTCAGGGCCGATCCCCTTCACTGAAGCTTTCTTT. Translating it yields CASSASSGPIPFTEAFF.

The chain joins TRBV30 to TRBJ2-6; D unclear. Between the trimmed V and J ends, which lost 0 bases and 0 bases, there was a span of 9 bases. The CDR3 is 16 residues long. CDR1 GTSNPN and CDR2 SVGIG come from the germline V gene (reference sequence). The CDR3 nucleotides are TGTGCCTGGAGTGTATTCCCTCGCTCTGGGGCCAACGTCCTGACTTTC. Its translation: CAWSVFPRSGANVLTF.

The V gene is TRBV7-9, the J gene TRBJ2-1; D may be TRBD1 or TRBD2 (7 bases each). Trimming took 1 base from V and 4 from J, leaving 14 bases between them. Looked up from germline, CDR1 is SEHNR and CDR2 is FQNEAQ (reference sequence). This CDR3 has 16 amino acids. The CDR3 nucleotides are TGTGCCAGCAGCTTAGTGAGCGGGACAGCTTACAATGAGCAGTTCTTC. Amino acids: CASSLVSGTAYNEQFF.

The V call is TRBV30, the J call TRBJ2-3, with D perhaps assigned TRBD1 or TRBD2 (6 bases each). Looked up from germline, CDR1 is GTSNPN and CDR2 is SVGIG (reference sequence). V lost 0 bases, J lost 6 bases, and 16 bases lay in between. The CDR3 has 15 residues. Written as DNA, the CDR3 is TGTGCCTGGAGTGTGAGGGGGAGGCTCGGCGATACGCAGTATTTT. As protein: CAWSVRGRLGDTQYF.

The V and J genes are TRBV28 and TRBJ2-7, with a weak D call TRBD1 (7 bases). The CDR3 is made up of 15 amino acids. Germline-derived CDR1 and CDR2 are MDHEN and SYDVKM. Trimming cost V 6 bases and J 4 bases, with 19 bases left between them. The CDR3 sequence is CASSRGTASSYEQYF. The CDR3 nucleotides are TGTGCCAGCAGCCGCGGGACAGCCTCCTCTTACGAGCAGTACTTC. The full variable domain, rest sourced from reference TRBV28 and TRBJ2-7, is DVKVTQSSRYLVKRTGEKVFLECVQDMDHENMFWYRQDPGLGLRLIYFSYDVKMKEKGDIPEGYSVSREKKERFSLILESASTNQTSMYLCASSRGTASSYEQYFGPGTRLTVT.